This T cell receptor beta chain is from a study of regulatory T cells in long-lasting Graves disease. The study, taken as a whole, reports: Persistent disease preferred TRBV28, TRBJ1-2 and TRBJ2-5; new disease, TRBV20-1 and TRBJ2-1.

Arm-PCR with iRepertoire HTBI primers amplified the CDR3 regions for these TCR beta libraries. MiXCR, applied by TCRdb to the multiplex PCR reads, yields one record per CDR3 protein. The data contain about 610,000 distinct CDR3 sequences, about 15% of them singletons. The V gene's germline CDR1 is KGHSY and CDR2 FQNENV. This CDR3 contains 13 residues. V was shortened by 8 bases and J by 2 bases, with 13 bases between the two germline ends. The time point is: newly diagnosed GD, antithyroid drugs for less than 3 months. With RNA extracted from PBMCs as input, the TCR library was made. This clonotype came up many times. Its antigen remains unidentified. The sample was also linked to a second study, of T cells in Graves' hyperthyroidism and ophthalmopathy. Turning to that study: In the first-round RT-PCR of the TCR CDR3, the HTBI primer set was used.

The sequence derives from a man younger than 35 with Graves disease. The sample in question was peripheral blood mononuclear cells (PBMCs), obtained at new diagnosis, from a patient treated with antithyroid drugs. V usage is TRBV16 and J usage is TRBJ2-7; D is perhaps TRBD1 (5 bases). The CDR3 region is CASSQGLTYEQYF. DNA for the CDR3: TGTGCCAGCTCCCAGGGTCTTACCTACGAGCAGTACTTC.